The clone carrying this T cell receptor (beta chain) was picked up many times. The CDR3 has 13 amino acids. Trimming removed 3 bases from V and 8 bases from J; junction bases left unmatched: 6. Germline CDR1 is DFQATT and CDR2 is SNEGSKA (reference sequence). MiXCR was run by TCRdb on the RT-PCR reads, yielding one entry per CDR3 protein. The data contain approximately 720,000 distinct CDR3 sequences, about 14% of them seen just once; the ten biggest clones take up 3% to 4.5%. Sequences were obtained from memory CD4+ T cells from blood. V gene TRBV20-1 combines with J gene TRBJ2-2; 7 bases fit TRBD2. The sequence was collected from a female donor in good health, serving as a healthy control. The CDR3 reads CSASKRGWGELFF. The CDR3 DNA is TGCAGTGCTAGCAAGCGGGGCTGGGGGGAGCTGTTTTTT.